A single T cell receptor (beta chain) is shown here with its context. Its antigen remains unknown. The source of the sample is a study of somatic mutations in cytotoxic T cells in rheumatoid arthritis. The overall study: Flow sorting yielded some V beta antibody-stained T-cell populations at nearly 100% purity, among them V beta1+ cells sequenced for TCRB.

Germline V lookup: CDR1 SGHAT, CDR2 FQNNGV. V shed 4 bases, J shed 3 bases, and the junction held 4 bases outside the gene matches. This CDR3 has 15 residues. Overall study results and limits: CD8+ clonality rose with age in rheumatoid arthritis patients, not healthy controls. Statistical analysis of the slight TRBV07 underrepresentation in rheumatoid arthritis patients did not adjust for multiple comparisons.

The data were produced by immunoSEQ multiplex PCR, yet TCRdb's version contains in-frame clones alone and is incomplete. Of roughly 4,000 clones in the sample, 70% to 90% were seen once. Source material: CD8+ T cells sorted from blood. The clonotype originates from a woman aged 65 to 85 with rheumatoid arthritis. The chain carries TRBV11-2 and TRBJ2-1; 9 bases map to TRBD1. The CDR3 nucleotides read TGTGCCAGCAGCTCGGGACAGGGTGGCTACAATGAGCAGTTCTTC. Protein product: CASSSGQGGYNEQFF. Together with reference TRBV11-2 and TRBJ2-1, the CDR3 gives the full variable domain: EAGVAQSPRYKIIEKRQSVAFWCNPISGHATLYWYQQILGQGPKLLIQFQNNGVVDDSQLPKDRFSAERLKGVDSTLKIQPAKLEDSAVYLCASSSGQGGYNEQFFGPGTRLTVL.